Detailed here is one TCR beta chain. Per the germline V gene, CDR1 is SGHRS and CDR2 is YFSETQ. V lost 3 bases and J 0 bases, leaving 16 bases between the germline ends. This CDR3 is 17 amino acids long. The Seattle patients joined while their infection was active and were tracked longitudinally afterward. Method: immunoSEQ multiplex PCR; TCRdb's copy keeps in-frame clones and lacks some. The sample holds approximately 100,000 clones; approximately 80% are singletons and the top ten take roughly 6.2%. This sample was included in a study of blood T cell repertoires in COVID-19. Study in general: T cells, B-cell-depleted T cells, or PBMCs supplied cDNA or gDNA.

The sequencing input was peripheral blood. The V and J genes are TRBV5-1 and TRBJ1-3; D is undetermined. The sequence derives from an elderly man with COVID-19, enrolled during active disease. This CDR3 reads CASSSPREDFSGNTIYF. The CDR3 nucleotides are TGCGCCAGCAGCTCCCCCCGGGAGGATTTCTCTGGAAACACCATATATTTT.